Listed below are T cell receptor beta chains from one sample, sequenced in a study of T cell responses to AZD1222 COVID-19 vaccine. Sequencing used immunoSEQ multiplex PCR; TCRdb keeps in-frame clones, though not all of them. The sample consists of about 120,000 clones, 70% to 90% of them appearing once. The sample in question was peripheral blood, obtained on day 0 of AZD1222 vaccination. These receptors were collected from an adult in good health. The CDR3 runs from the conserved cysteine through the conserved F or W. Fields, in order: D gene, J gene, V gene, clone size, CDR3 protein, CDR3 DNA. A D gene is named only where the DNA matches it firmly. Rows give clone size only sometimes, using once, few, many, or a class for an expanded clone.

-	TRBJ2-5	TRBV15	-	CATSSPGMAQETQYF	TGTGCCACCAGCAGCCCCGGTATGGCCCAAGAGACCCAGTACTTC
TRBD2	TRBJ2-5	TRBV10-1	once	CASSGGTSGGPWQETQYF	TGCGCCAGCAGTGGAGGGACTAGCGGGGGGCCGTGGCAAGAGACCCAGTACTTC
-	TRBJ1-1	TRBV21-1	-	CASSQLVDTDDSLNTEAFF	TGTGCCAGTTCACAATTAGTAGACACGGACGACAGCTTGAACACTGAAGCTTTCTTT
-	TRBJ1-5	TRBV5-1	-	CASSPQGSNQPQHF	TGCGCCAGCAGCCCACAGGGAAGCAATCAGCCCCAGCATTTT
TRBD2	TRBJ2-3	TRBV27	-	CASSRRLAGSTDTQYF	TGTGCCAGCAGCCGCAGACTAGCGGGGAGCACAGATACGCAGTATTTT
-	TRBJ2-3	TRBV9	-	CASSDSGADTQYF	TGTGCCAGCAGCGATTCAGGGGCAGATACGCAGTATTTT
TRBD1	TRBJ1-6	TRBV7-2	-	CASTLMGRGDSPLHF	TGTGCCAGCACCCTCATGGGCAGGGGGGATTCACCCCTCCACTTT
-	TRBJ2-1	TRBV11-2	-	CASSFSSNPRNEQFF	TGTGCCAGCAGCTTCTCTTCTAACCCGAGAAATGAGCAGTTCTTC
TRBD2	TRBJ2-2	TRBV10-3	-	CAISGGTSANTGELFF	TGTGCCATCAGTGGGGGGACTAGCGCAAACACCGGGGAGCTGTTTTTT
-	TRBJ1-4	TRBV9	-	CASSVVSGKLFF	TGTGCCAGCAGCGTAGTATCCGGAAAACTGTTTTTT
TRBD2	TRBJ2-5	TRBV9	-	CASSVLLSGRRETQYF	TGTGCCAGCAGCGTGCTACTTAGCGGGAGAAGGGAGACCCAGTACTTC
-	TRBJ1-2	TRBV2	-	CASSGSYGYTF	TGTGCCAGCAGTGGGAGCTATGGCTACACCTTC
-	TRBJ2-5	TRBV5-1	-	CASSPPSVYETQYF	TGCGCCAGCAGCCCTCCCTCAGTTTATGAGACCCAGTACTTC
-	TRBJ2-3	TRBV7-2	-	CASSLRGPTSTDTQYF	TGTGCCAGCAGCTTACGCGGGCCGACTAGCACAGATACGCAGTATTTT
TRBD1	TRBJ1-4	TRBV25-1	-	CASSGDREATNEKLFF	TGTGCCAGCAGTGGGGACAGGGAGGCAACTAATGAAAAACTGTTTTTT
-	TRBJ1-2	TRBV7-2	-	CASSAQGIYNYGYTF	TGTGCCAGCAGCGCCCAGGGAATTTATAACTATGGCTACACCTTC
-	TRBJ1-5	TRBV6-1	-	CASSELGIQPQHF	TGTGCCAGCAGTGAACTGGGTATCCAGCCCCAGCATTTT